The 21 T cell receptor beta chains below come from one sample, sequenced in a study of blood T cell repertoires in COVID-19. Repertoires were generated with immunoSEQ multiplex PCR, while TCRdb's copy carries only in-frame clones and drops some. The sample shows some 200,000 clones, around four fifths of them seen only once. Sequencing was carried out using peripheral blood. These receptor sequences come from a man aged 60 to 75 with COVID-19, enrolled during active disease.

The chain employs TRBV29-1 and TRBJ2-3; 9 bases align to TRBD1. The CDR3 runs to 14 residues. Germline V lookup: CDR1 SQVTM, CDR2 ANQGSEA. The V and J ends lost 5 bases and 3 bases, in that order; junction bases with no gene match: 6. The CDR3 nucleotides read TGCAGCGTTTCCGGGACAGGGTTTACAGATACGCAGTATTTT. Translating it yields CSVSGTGFTDTQYF.

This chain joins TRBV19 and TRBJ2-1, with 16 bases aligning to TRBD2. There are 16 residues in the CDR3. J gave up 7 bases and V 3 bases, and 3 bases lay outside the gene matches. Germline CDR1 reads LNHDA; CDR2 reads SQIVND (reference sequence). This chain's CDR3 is CASSMGTSGRANEQFF. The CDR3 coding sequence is TGTGCCAGTAGTATGGGGACTAGCGGGAGGGCGAATGAGCAGTTCTTC.

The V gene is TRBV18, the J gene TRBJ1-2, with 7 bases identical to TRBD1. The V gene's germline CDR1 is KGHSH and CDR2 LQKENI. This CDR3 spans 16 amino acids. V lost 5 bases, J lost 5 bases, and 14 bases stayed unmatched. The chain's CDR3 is CASSEKEGARIYGYTF. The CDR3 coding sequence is TGTGCCAGCTCAGAAAAGGAGGGGGCCAGAATTTATGGCTACACCTTC.

The chain's CDR3 is CASSSDRGRNTIYF. Here the CDR3 DNA reads TGTGCCAGCAGTTCAGACAGGGGACGAAACACCATATATTTT. The chain combines TRBV28 with TRBJ1-3; 8 nucleotides line up with TRBD1. The germline V gene encodes CDR1 MDHEN and CDR2 SYDVKM. Trimming took 4 bases from V and 5 from J; bases not matched to a gene: 4. CDR3 length: 14 residues. Together with reference TRBV28 and TRBJ1-3, the CDR3 gives the full variable domain: DVKVTQSSRYLVKRTGEKVFLECVQDMDHENMFWYRQDPGLGLRLIYFSYDVKMKEKGDIPEGYSVSREKKERFSLILESASTNQTSMYLCASSSDRGRNTIYFGEGSWLTVV.

CDR3 nucleotides: TGTGCCAGCAGTCCCGCCGAAAGGACAGGGGGGTACACCTTC. This sequence encodes CASSPAERTGGYTF. The chain links TRBV6-5 to TRBJ1-2; TRBD1 aligns across 10 bases. V lost 5 bases, J lost 11 bases, and 11 bases stayed unmatched. CDR3 length: 14 residues. Germline lookup yields CDR1 MNHEY and CDR2 SVGAGI.

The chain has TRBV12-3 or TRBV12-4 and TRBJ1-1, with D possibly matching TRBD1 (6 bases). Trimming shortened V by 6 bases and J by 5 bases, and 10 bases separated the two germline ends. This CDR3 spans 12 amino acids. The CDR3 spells CASSRGKTEAFF. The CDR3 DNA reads TGTGCCAGCAGCAGGGGAAAGACTGAAGCTTTCTTT.

The CDR3 sequence: CASSREGTNTEAFF. The CDR3 nucleotides are TGTGCCAGCAGCCGGGAGGGCACGAACACTGAAGCTTTCTTT. This chain uses TRBV6-4 with TRBJ1-1; D unresolved. Deletions cut 6 bases from V and 1 base from J, with 12 bases between. The CDR3 consists of 14 residues. Looked up from germline, CDR1 is MRHNA and CDR2 is SNTAGT.

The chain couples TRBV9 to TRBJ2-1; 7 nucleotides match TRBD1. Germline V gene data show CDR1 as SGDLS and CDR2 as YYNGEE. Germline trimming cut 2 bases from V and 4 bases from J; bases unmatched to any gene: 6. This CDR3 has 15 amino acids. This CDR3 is CASSVSGTDYNEQFF. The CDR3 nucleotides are TGTGCCAGCAGCGTTTCCGGGACAGATTACAATGAGCAGTTCTTC.

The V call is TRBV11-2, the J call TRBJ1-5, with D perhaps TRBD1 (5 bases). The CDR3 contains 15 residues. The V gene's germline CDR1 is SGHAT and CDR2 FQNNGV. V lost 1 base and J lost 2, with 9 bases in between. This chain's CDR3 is CASSLAGLGNQPQHF. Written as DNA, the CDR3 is TGTGCCAGCAGCTTAGCAGGGTTGGGCAATCAGCCCCAGCATTTT.

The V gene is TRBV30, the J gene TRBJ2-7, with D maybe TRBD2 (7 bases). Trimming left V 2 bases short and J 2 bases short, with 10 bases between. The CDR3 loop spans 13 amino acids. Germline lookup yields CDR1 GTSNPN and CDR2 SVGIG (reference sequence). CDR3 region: CAWSRGRAYEQYF. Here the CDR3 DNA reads TGTGCCTGGAGTAGGGGGAGGGCCTACGAGCAGTACTTC.

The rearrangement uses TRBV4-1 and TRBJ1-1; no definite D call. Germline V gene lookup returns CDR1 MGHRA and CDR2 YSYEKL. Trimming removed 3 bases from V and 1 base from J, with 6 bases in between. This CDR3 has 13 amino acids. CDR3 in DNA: TGCGCCAGCAGCCACGGCGGGAACACTGAAGCTTTCTTT. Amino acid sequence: CASSHGGNTEAFF.

The CDR3 spells CASSPGQVHEKLFF. The CDR3 coding sequence is TGTGCCAGCAGCCCGGGACAGGTTCATGAAAAACTGTTTTTT. J is TRBJ1-4 and V is TRBV7-9; 8 positions match TRBD1. This CDR3 has 14 amino acids. CDR1 is SEHNR and CDR2 is FQNEAQ in the germline V gene (reference sequence). V was clipped by 5 bases and J by 6 bases; unmatched bases: 5. The full variable domain, its missing parts supplied by reference TRBV7-9 and TRBJ1-4, is DTGVSQNPRHKITKRGQNVTFRCDPISEHNRLYWYRQTLGQGPEFLTYFQNEAQLEKSRLLSDRFSAERPKGSFSTLEIQRTEQGDSAMYLCASSPGQVHEKLFFGSGTQLSVL.

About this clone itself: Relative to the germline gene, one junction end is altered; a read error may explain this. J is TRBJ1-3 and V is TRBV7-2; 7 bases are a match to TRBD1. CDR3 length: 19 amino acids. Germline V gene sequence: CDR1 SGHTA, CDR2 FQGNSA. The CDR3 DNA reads TGTGCCAGCAGCTTAGCTTGGGACAGCCTAATATTGGGTGGAAACACCACATATTTT. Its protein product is CASSLAWDSLILGGNTTYF.

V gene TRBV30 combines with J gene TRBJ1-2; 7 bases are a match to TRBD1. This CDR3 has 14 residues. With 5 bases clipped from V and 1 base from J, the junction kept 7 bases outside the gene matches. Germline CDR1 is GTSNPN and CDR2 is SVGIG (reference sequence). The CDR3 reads CAWRRGQFNYGYTF. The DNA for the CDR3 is TGTGCCTGGCGTAGGGGACAGTTTAACTATGGCTACACCTTC.

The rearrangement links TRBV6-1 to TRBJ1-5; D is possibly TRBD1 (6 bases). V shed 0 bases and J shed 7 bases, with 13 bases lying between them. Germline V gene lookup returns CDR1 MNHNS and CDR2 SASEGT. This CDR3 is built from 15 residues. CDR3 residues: CASSEAVGGAQPQHF. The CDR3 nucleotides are TGTGCCAGCAGTGAAGCGGTGGGGGGGGCGCAGCCCCAGCATTTT.

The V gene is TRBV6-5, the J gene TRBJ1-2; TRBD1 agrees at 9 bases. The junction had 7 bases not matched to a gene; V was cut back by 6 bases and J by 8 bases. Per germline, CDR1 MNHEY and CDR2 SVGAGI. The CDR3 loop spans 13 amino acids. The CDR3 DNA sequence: TGTGCCAGCAGATCCGGGACAGGGAACGGCTACACCTTC. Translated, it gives CASRSGTGNGYTF.

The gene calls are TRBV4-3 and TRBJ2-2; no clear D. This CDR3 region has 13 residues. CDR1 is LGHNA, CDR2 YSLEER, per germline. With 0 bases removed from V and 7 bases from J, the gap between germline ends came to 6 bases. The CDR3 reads CASSQDSFGELFF. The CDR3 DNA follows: TGCGCCAGCAGCCAAGACAGTTTCGGGGAGCTGTTTTTT.

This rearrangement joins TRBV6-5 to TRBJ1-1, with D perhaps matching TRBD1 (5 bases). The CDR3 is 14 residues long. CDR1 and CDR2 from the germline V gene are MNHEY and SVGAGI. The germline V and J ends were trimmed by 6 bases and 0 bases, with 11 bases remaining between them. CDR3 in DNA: TGTGCCAGCAGCAGGACATCCTTGAACACTGAAGCTTTCTTT. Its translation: CASSRTSLNTEAFF.

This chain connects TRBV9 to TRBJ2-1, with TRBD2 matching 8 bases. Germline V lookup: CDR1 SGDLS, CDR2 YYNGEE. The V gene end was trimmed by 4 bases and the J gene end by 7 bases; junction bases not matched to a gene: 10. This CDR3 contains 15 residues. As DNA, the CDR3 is TGTGCCAGCAGCCCCAGCGGGAGAGGCGAGAATGAGCAGTTCTTC. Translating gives CASSPSGRGENEQFF.

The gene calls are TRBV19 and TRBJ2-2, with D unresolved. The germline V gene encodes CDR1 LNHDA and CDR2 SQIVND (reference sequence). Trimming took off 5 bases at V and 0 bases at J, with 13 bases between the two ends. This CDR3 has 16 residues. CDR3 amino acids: CASSHSRVSNTGELFF. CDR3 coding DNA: TGTGCCAGTAGTCATAGCCGGGTATCGAACACCGGGGAGCTGTTTTTT.

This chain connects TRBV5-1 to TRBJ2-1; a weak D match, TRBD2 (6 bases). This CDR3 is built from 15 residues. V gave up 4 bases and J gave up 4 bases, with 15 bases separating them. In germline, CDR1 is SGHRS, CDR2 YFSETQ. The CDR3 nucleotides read TGCGCCAGCAGCGACGCTAGCGCCAGATACAATGAGCAGTTCTTC. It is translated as CASSDASARYNEQFF.